This TCR beta chain originates from a study of blood T cells in healthy people across ages. Study-level findings and limits: The lack of PBMC sorting stopped any conclusive naive versus antigen-experienced comparison.

The germline V and J ends were trimmed by 1 base and 1 base, with 18 bases remaining between them. This CDR3 has 18 amino acids. The germline gives CDR1 LGHNA, CDR2 YNFKEQ. The second PCR ran about 6 to 12 cycles with a sample-barcoded 5' primer and J-beta primers. A template-switch adaptor with 12 random nucleotides tagged each cDNA molecule. TCRdb called the 5' RACE reads again in MiXCR, with one record for every CDR3 protein. This table holds about 800,000 distinct CDR3 sequences, roughly 60% found once. To note about this clonotype: Its antigen is unidentified.

The clonotype comes from a man under 40 in good health. Material for sequencing was blood. The rearrangement joins TRBV4-2 to TRBJ2-3; D perhaps matches TRBD2 (6 bases). The CDR3 loop reads CASSQAERSGVGTDTQYF. The CDR3 DNA is TGTGCCAGCAGCCAAGCAGAGAGATCGGGAGTCGGCACAGATACGCAGTATTTT.